This note documents a single T cell receptor (beta chain) sequence. This sample was taken from a study of patients and donors after allogeneic stem cell transplantation. TCRdb recomputed calls from the RT-PCR reads with MiXCR, one row per CDR3 protein. The sample records under 30,000 distinct CDR3 sequences, roughly 8% being singletons. This clonotype originated in a human donor who was either an allogeneic HSCT recipient or a stem cell or donor lymphocyte infusion donor (not recorded which). It is not recorded whose cells these are; they may come from a transplant donor. Source material: blood, either unsorted or a sorted T cell fraction (not recorded which).

CDR3 residues: CASRTGSTDTQYF. DNA for the CDR3: TGTGCCAGCAGAACAGGTAGCACAGATACGCAGTATTTT. The genes are TRBV12-3 or TRBV12-4 and TRBJ2-3, with a possible D match to TRBD1 (5 bases). Between the trimmed V and J ends, which lost 6 bases and 0 bases, there was a span of 7 bases. This CDR3 has 13 residues.